Listed below are T cell receptor beta chains from one sample, sequenced in a study of T cell clonotyping in hematopoietic cell transplantation. Measured with immunoSEQ multiplex PCR; TCRdb has only the in-frame clones, and not every one. The table has approximately 22,000 clones, roughly 90% seen once. Source: peripheral blood mononuclear cells, taken before stem cell transplant. Source of these receptors: a young man with biphenotypic leukemia. Some clones in this sample may be carry-over from other donors' samples. Both conserved end residues are part of each CDR3.

j_call,v_call,cdr3_aa
TRBJ2-7,TRBV7-8,CASRQLLGDRGVHEQYF
TRBJ2-5,TRBV11-3,CASKLLSGEETQYF
TRBJ1-2,TRBV14,CASSLRESGWNGYTF
TRBJ1-5,TRBV2,CASILTVGQGAQHF
TRBJ1-2,TRBV5-1,CASSPVGGPGYGYTF
TRBJ2-7,TRBV5-4,CASSLAGTSSYEQYF
TRBJ2-3,TRBV7-3,CASSLGGNTQYF
TRBJ1-1,TRBV30,CAWSVQTHTEAFF
TRBJ1-5,TRBV27,CASSPGVTSRQPQHF
TRBJ2-7,TRBV18,CASSSDSLTPYEQYF
TRBJ2-7,TRBV2,CASSESPGATYEQYF
TRBJ2-1,TRBV25-1,CASSEPGLVYNEQFF
TRBJ1-1,TRBV5-1,CASSFNVRDMNTEAFF
TRBJ2-7,TRBV7-9,CASSLVQGSSYEQYF
TRBJ1-1,TRBV30,CAWSGRLSALF
TRBJ2-5,TRBV2,CASSDKGLARETQYF
TRBJ2-6,TRBV11-2,CASSLGGPLSSGANVLTF
TRBJ1-1,TRBV29-1,CSVEYRMANTEAFF
TRBJ1-2,TRBV5-1,CASSLSLQIGGYTF
TRBJ2-1,TRBV5-7,CASSHDRSSYNEQFF
TRBJ2-5,TRBV29-1,CSVGQPESTQYF
TRBJ2-5,TRBV19,CASSSPSASGETQYF
TRBJ1-5,TRBV6-5,CASSSLTGVGNQPQHF
TRBJ2-6,TRBV9,CASSVKGGASGANVLTF
TRBJ2-3,TRBV28,CASSLGRENTDTQYF
TRBJ1-1,TRBV30,CAWSVGTEAFF
TRBJ2-3,TRBV21-1,CASSESEEGSTDTQYF
TRBJ2-7,TRBV4-1,CASSRSGPSEQYF
TRBJ2-3,TRBV6-1,CASISRPDTQYF
TRBJ1-2,TRBV5-1,CASSLGDRGDGYTF
TRBJ2-1,TRBV7-9,CASSLRQGGNNEQFF